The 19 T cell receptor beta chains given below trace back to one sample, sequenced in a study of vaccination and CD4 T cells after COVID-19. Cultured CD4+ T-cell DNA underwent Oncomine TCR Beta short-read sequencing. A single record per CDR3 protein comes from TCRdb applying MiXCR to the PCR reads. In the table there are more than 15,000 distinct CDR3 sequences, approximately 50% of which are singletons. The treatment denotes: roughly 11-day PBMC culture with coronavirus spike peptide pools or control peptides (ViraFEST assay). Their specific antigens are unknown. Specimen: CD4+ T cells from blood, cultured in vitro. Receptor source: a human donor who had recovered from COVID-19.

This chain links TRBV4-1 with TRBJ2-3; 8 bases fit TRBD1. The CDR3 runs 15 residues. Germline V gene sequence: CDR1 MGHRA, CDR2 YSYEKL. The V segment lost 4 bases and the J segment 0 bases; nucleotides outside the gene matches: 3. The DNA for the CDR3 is TGCGCCAGCAGCCGCCAGGGGGCTAGCACAGATACGCAGTATTTT. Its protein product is CASSRQGASTDTQYF.

The CDR3, as DNA: TGCAGTGCTAGGCTTGGGTTGGGGCTTGCGGCAGGGGGCATAATGAACACTGAAGCTTTCTTT. Its protein product is CSARLGLGLAAGGIMNTEAFF. The chain joins TRBV20-1 to TRBJ1-1; 8 nucleotides agree with TRBD1. Germline assignment: CDR1 DFQATT and CDR2 SNEGSKA (reference sequence). This CDR3 has 21 residues. V trimming: 3 bases; J trimming: 0 bases; junction bases outside the gene matches: 24.

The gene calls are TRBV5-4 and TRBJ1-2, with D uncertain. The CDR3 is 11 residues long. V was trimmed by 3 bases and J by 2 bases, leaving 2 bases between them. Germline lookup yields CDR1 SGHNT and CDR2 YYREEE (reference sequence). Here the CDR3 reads CASSSNYGYTF. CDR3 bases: TGTGCCAGCAGCTCCAACTATGGCTACACCTTC.

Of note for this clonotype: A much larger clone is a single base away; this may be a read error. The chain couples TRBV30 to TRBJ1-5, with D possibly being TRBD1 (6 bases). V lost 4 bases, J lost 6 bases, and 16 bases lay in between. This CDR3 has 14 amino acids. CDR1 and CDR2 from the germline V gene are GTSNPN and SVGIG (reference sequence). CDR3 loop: CAWTSTDRSQPQHF. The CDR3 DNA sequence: TGTGCCTGGACTTCCACCGACAGGTCTCAGCCCCAGCATTTT.

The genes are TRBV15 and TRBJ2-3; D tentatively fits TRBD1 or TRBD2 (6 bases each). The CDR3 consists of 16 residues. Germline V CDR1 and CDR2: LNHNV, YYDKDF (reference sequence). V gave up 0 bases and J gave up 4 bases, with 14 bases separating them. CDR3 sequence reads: CATSRDPGARADTQYF. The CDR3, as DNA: TGTGCCACCAGCAGAGATCCGGGGGCCCGCGCAGATACGCAGTATTTT.

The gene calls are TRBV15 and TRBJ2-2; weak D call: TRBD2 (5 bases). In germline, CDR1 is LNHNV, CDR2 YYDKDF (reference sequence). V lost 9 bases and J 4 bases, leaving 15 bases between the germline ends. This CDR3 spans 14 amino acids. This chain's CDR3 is CATGPPEGTGELFF. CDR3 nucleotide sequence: TGTGCCACAGGGCCTCCCGAGGGCACCGGGGAGCTGTTTTTT.

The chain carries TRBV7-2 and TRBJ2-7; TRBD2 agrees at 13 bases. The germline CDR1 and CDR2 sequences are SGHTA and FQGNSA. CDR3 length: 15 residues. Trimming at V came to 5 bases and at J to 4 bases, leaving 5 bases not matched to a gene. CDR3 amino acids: CASSPTSGRSYEQYF. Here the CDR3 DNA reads TGTGCCAGCAGCCCGACTAGCGGGAGGTCTTACGAGCAGTACTTC.

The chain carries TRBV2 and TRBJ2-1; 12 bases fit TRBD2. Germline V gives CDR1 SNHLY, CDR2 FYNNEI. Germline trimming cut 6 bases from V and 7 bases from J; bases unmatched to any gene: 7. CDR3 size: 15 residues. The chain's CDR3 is CASSDLAGGINEQFF. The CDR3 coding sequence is TGTGCCAGCAGCGATCTAGCGGGGGGGATAAATGAGCAGTTCTTC.

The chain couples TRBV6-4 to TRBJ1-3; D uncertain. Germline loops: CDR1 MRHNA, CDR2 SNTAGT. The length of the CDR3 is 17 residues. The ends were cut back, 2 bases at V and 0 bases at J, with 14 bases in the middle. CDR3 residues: CASSDETPYGSGNTIYF. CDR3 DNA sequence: TGTGCCAGCAGTGACGAAACCCCCTACGGCTCTGGAAACACCATATATTTT.

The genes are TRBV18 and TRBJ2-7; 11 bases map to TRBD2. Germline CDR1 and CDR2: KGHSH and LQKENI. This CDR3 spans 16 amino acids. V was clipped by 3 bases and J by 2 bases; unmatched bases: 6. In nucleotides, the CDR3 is TGTGCCAGCTCACCTGGACTAGCGGGCTTAGCCTACGAGCAGTACTTC. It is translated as CASSPGLAGLAYEQYF.

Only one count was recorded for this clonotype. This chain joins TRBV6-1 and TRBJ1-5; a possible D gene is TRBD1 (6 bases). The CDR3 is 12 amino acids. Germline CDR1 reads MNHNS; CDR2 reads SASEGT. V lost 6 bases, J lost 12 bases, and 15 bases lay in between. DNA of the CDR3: TGTGCCAGCAGCGGGGGGGCGTCCTACCAGCATTTT. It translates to CASSGGASYQHF.

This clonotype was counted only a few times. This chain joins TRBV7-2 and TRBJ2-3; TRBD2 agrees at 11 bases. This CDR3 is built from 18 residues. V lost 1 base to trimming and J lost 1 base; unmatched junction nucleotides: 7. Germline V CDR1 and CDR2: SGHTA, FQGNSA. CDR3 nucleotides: TGTGCCAGCAGCTTAGGGTTTAGCGGGGGGGCGGGCACAGATACGCAGTATTTT. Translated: CASSLGFSGGAGTDTQYF.

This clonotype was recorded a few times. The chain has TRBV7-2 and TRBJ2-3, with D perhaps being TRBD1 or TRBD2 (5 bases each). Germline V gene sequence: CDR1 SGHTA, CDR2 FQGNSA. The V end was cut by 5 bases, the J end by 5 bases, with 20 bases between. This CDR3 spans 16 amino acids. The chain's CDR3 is CASSRSGLAGQDTQYF. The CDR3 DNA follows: TGTGCCAGCAGCCGAAGCGGCCTCGCAGGGCAAGATACGCAGTATTTT. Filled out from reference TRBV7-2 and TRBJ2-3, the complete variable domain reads GAGVSQSPSNKVTEKGKDVELRCDPISGHTALYWYRQSLGQGLEFLIYFQGNSAPDKSGLPSDRFSAERTGGSVSTLTIQRTQQEDSAVYLCASSRSGLAGQDTQYFGPGTRLTVL.

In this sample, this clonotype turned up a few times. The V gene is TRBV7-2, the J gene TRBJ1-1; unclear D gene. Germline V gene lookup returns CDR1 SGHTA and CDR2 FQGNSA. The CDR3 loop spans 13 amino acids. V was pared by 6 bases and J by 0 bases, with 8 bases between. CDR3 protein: CASSGDMNTEAFF. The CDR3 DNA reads TGTGCCAGCAGTGGAGATATGAACACTGAAGCTTTCTTT.

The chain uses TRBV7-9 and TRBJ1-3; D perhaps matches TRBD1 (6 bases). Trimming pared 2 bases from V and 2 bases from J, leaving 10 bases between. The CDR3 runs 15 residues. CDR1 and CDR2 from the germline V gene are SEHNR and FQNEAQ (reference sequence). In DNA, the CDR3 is TGTGCCAGCAGCTTAATGGCAGGGGCTGGAAACACCATATATTTT. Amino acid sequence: CASSLMAGAGNTIYF.

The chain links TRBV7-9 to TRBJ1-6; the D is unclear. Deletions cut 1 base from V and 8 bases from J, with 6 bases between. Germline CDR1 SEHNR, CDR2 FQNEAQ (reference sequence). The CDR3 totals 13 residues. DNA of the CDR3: TGTGCCAGCAGCTTAGAGTCCTATTCACCCCTCCACTTT. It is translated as CASSLESYSPLHF.

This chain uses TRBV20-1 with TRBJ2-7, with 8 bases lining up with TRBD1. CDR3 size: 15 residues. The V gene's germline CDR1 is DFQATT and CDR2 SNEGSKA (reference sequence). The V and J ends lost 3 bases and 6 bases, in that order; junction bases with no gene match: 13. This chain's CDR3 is CSASHLGQGVSEQYF. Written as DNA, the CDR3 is TGCAGTGCTAGCCACCTAGGACAGGGTGTCAGCGAGCAGTACTTC.

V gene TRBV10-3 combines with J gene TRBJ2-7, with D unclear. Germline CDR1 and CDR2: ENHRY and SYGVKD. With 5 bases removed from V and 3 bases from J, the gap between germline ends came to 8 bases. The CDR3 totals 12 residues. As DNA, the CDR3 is TGTGCCATCAGTTTGCGGAACTACGAGCAGTACTTC. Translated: CAISLRNYEQYF.

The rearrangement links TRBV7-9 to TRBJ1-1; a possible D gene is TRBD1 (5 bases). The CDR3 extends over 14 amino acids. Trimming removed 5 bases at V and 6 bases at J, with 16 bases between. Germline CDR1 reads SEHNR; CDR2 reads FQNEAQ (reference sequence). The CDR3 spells CASSGFRVGSEAFF. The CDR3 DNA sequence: TGTGCCAGCAGCGGTTTCAGGGTTGGGTCTGAAGCTTTCTTT.